This T cell receptor (beta chain) was profiled in a study of Ad26.COV2.S vaccination and SARS-CoV-2 variants. In the case of this clone: The antigen is undetermined.

Germline values: CDR1 LGHNA, CDR2 YSLEER. The CDR3 sequence is 14 residues long. Trimming pared 0 bases from V and 5 bases from J, leaving 10 bases between. Study results and limitations: Reportedly, spike-specific CD8+ and CD4+ T cell responses achieved substantial breadth once vaccination had taken place. Vaccine and placebo recipients had similar non-spike TCR breadth.

Using immunoSEQ multiplex PCR, the repertoire was profiled, and TCRdb retains in-frame clones only, with some absent. The table has around 370,000 clones, 92% seen once. The TCR originated in a human donor who had recovered from COVID-19. This chain joins TRBV4-3 and TRBJ2-5; unclear D gene. Specimen: peripheral blood, collected after recovery from COVID-19. This CDR3 reads CASSQEYPLETQYF. The CDR3 coding sequence is TGCGCCAGCAGCCAAGAATACCCGCTGGAGACCCAGTACTTC.